This T cell receptor (beta chain) was documented in a study of memory CD4+ T cells and cytomegalovirus serostatus. Looked up from germline, CDR1 is LGHNA and CDR2 is YSLEER. The CDR3 is 17 amino acids. Trimming took 1 base from V and 3 from J; bases not matched to a gene: 6. The method was immunoSEQ multiplex PCR; TCRdb's version includes in-frame clones alone and lacks a portion of them. The sample gives some 66,000 clones, about three quarters of which show up once; about 4.7% is in the top ten. The sort gate was single viable CD3+CD4+CD8-CD45RO+ cells for memory CD4+ T cells. After thawing, CD4+ T cells were positively selected. Study results and limitations: The CMV-associated TCR signature appears largely within the CD4+ memory repertoire.

Remarks on this clone: Its antigen is unknown.

The clonotype comes from an adult in good health and CMV-seropositive. This sequence joins TRBV4-3 and TRBJ2-5; 12 nucleotides align to TRBD2. The sequenced sample was memory CD4+ T cells from blood. CDR3 sequence: CASSQGLAGGLKETQYF. CDR3 DNA: TGCGCCAGCAGCCAAGGTCTAGCGGGAGGGTTAAAAGAGACCCAGTACTTC.